One T cell receptor beta chain is described in this entry. Its specificity is not known. A much larger clone lies a single base off, so this may be a read error. The data are from a study of identical twins' blood T cells. Points from the study as a whole: Abundant TCRbeta CDR3s overlapped more between twins than with unrelated donors.

Six healthy women, forming three identical twin pairs, donated samples. Germline CDR1 SNHLY, CDR2 FYNNEI. There are 13 residues in the CDR3. V was cut by 7 bases and J by 1 base, with 10 bases left in between. TCRdb used MiXCR to reprocess the 5' RACE reads, holding one entry per CDR3 protein. This table has a few hundred thousand distinct CDR3 sequences, over 25% appearing once. The TCR was taken from a woman aged 18 to 50 in good health. Sequenced material: PBMCs. The rearrangement joins TRBV2 to TRBJ1-1; maybe TRBD1 (5 bases). CDR3: CASMGPQNTEAFF. The CDR3 DNA reads TGTGCCAGCATGGGACCGCAGAACACTGAAGCTTTCTTT.